This is a list of T cell receptor beta chains from one sample in a study of post-analysis software for immune sequencing data. TCRdb itself ran the PCR reads through MiXCR, one entry per CDR3 protein. Of approximately 260,000 distinct CDR3 sequences in the sample, 36% are singletons; the top ten hold under 5.5%. The sequencing input was blood. These receptors all come from a girl between 5 and 17 years old with multiple sclerosis. Each CDR3 is given with its conserved first and last residue. The D gene is left open where the match is weak. Size is stated for part of the rows, as once, few or many counts, or as a class when the clone is expanded.

cdr3_aa cdr3_nt clone_size v_call d_call j_call
CASSFRTSGRNNEQFF TGTGCCAGCAGCTTCCGGACTAGCGGGAGAAACAATGAGCAGTTCTTC many TRBV5-6 TRBD2 TRBJ2-1
CSARGGGWGYTF TGCAGTGCTAGAGGAGGAGGTTGGGGCTACACCTTC many TRBV20-1 NA TRBJ1-2
CSAELPLGAKGEQYF TGCAGTGCTGAACTCCCACTAGGTGCCAAGGGAGAGCAGTACTTC NA TRBV20-1 NA TRBJ2-7
CSARDILAGPLSTDTQYF TGCAGTGCTAGAGATATACTAGCGGGGCCCCTAAGCACAGATACGCAGTATTTT many TRBV20-1 TRBD2 TRBJ2-3
CAISEARVGEQFF TGTGCCATCAGTGAGGCAAGGGTGGGTGAGCAGTTCTTC NA TRBV10-3 NA TRBJ2-1
CASRVSTGGFEKLFF TGTGCCAGCAGAGTCTCGACAGGGGGCTTTGAAAAACTGTTTTTT NA TRBV27 TRBD1 TRBJ1-4
CASSSQGWGTDTQYF TGCGCCAGCAGCTCACAGGGGTGGGGCACAGATACGCAGTATTTT NA TRBV5-1 TRBD1 TRBJ2-3
CSVSSSGANVLTF TGCAGCGTCTCGTCCTCTGGGGCCAACGTCCTGACTTTC many TRBV29-1 NA TRBJ2-6
CASSLVRGQDTEAFF TGTGCCAGCAGCTTAGTTAGGGGGCAGGACACTGAAGCTTTCTTT NA TRBV7-9 TRBD1 TRBJ1-1
CASSEYGGELFF TGTGCCAGCAGTGAATACGGCGGGGAGCTGTTTTTT NA TRBV25-1 NA TRBJ2-2
CSAHYRGYGYTF TGCAGTGCTCACTACAGGGGTTATGGCTACACCTTC many TRBV20-1 TRBD1 TRBJ1-2
CSAPKLAPADTQYF TGCAGTGCTCCGAAACTAGCGCCGGCAGATACGCAGTATTTT NA TRBV20-1 TRBD2 TRBJ2-3
CASTRGGANGNTRYF TGTGCCAGCACCAGAGGGGGCGCGAATGGAAACACCAGATATTTT NA TRBV5-5 TRBD1 TRBJ1-3
CASSLVFLTSESSQETQYF TGTGCCAGCAGCTTAGTCTTCCTTACTAGCGAGAGTAGCCAAGAGACCCAGTACTTC many TRBV11-2 TRBD2 TRBJ2-5
CASSPSAGGYEQYF TGTGCCAGCAGCCCCTCGGCGGGGGGCTACGAGCAGTACTTC NA TRBV2 TRBD2 TRBJ2-7
CASRLEGQHYNEQFF TGTGCCAGCAGGCTAGAAGGACAGCATTACAATGAGCAGTTTTTC NA TRBV6-6 NA TRBJ2-1
CSAAAGQGLAGTNYGYTF TGCAGTGCAGCGGCCGGACAGGGGTTAGCGGGTACTAACTATGGCTACACCTTC few TRBV20-1 TRBD1 TRBJ1-2
CATSREEGSSYNSPLHF TGTGCCACCAGCAGAGAAGAAGGGAGCTCCTATAATTCACCCCTCCACTTT many TRBV15 NA TRBJ1-6
CASSPNPGFLSGANVLTF TGTGCCAGCAGCCCCAACCCAGGATTCCTCTCTGGGGCCAACGTCCTGACTTTC many TRBV7-9 NA TRBJ2-6
CASSLWGVNTDTQYF TGTGCCAGCAGTTTATGGGGGGTGAACACAGATACGCAGTATTTT many TRBV12-3/TRBV12-4 NA TRBJ2-3
CASSLGVGPQETQYF TGTGCCAGCAGTCTCGGCGTGGGGCCTCAAGAGACCCAGTACTTC NA TRBV3-1 NA TRBJ2-5
CASSVGLAGITGELFF TGTGCCAGCAGCGTAGGGCTAGCGGGGATCACCGGGGAGCTGTTTTTT many TRBV9 TRBD2 TRBJ2-2
CASSPARGLQETQYF TGTGCCAGCAGTCCGGCAAGGGGGCTCCAAGAGACCCAGTACTTC many TRBV27 TRBD1 TRBJ2-5
CASSPTGTSYEQYF TGTGCCAGCAGCCCAACGGGGACTAGTTACGAGCAGTACTTC NA TRBV7-3 TRBD2 TRBJ2-7
CASSIRDGETQYF TGTGCCAGCAGTATCCGGGACGGGGAGACCCAGTACTTC NA TRBV6-6 NA TRBJ2-5
CSARDLTGVTFYNEQFF TGCAGTGCTAGAGATCTGACAGGGGTCACCTTCTACAATGAGCAGTTCTTC many TRBV20-1 TRBD1 TRBJ2-1
CSATSGLHDEQFF TGCAGTGCTACGAGCGGGCTGCACGATGAGCAGTTCTTC once TRBV20-1 NA TRBJ2-1
CASSQDGRISNQPQHF TGTGCCAGCAGCCAAGATGGGAGGATTAGCAATCAGCCCCAGCATTTT NA TRBV4-2 NA TRBJ1-5
CASSHLYGYTF TGTGCCAGCAGCCACCTATATGGCTACACCTTC NA TRBV3-1 NA TRBJ1-2
CASSDLTGGPANYGYTF TGTGCCAGCAGTGACCTGACAGGGGGCCCCGCTAACTATGGCTACACCTTC NA TRBV25-1 TRBD1 TRBJ1-2
CASSQVGEKLFF TGTGCCAGCAGCCAAGTTGGGGAAAAACTGTTTTTT few TRBV3-1 NA TRBJ1-4
CATSRAFKETQYF TGTGCCACCAGCAGAGCGTTCAAAGAGACCCAGTACTTC once TRBV15 NA TRBJ2-5
CASSQQGNTGELFF TGTGCCAGCAGTCAACAGGGGAACACCGGGGAGCTGTTTTTT many TRBV12-3/TRBV12-4 NA TRBJ2-2
CASSMKGDEQFF TGCGCCAGCAGCATGAAGGGAGACGAGCAGTTCTTC many TRBV5-1 NA TRBJ2-1
CASSPRGLRSNQPQHF TGTGCCAGCAGTCCCCGGGGCTTGAGGAGCAATCAGCCCCAGCATTTT NA TRBV12-3/TRBV12-4 NA TRBJ1-5
CSAPFGTSRYNEQFF TGCAGTGCTCCTTTCGGGACTAGCCGCTACAATGAGCAGTTCTTC medium-sized TRBV20-1 TRBD2 TRBJ2-1
CASSPQEHNYGYTF TGTGCCAGCAGCCCACAAGAACATAACTATGGCTACACCTTC many TRBV4-2 NA TRBJ1-2
CASTTPRPGAINYNEQFF TGTGCCAGCACTACCCCCAGGCCGGGGGCGATTAATTACAATGAGCAGTTCTTC few TRBV27 NA TRBJ2-1
CSASPRPIGGNQPQHF TGCAGTGCTAGCCCCCGTCCAATAGGTGGCAATCAGCCCCAGCATTTT many TRBV20-1 NA TRBJ1-5
CASSLEGAKTQYF TGTGCCAGCAGCTTAGAGGGGGCAAAGACCCAGTACTTC many TRBV7-9 TRBD1 TRBJ2-5
CANRSQGPIKYEQYF TGTGCCAACAGATCCCAGGGTCCCATCAAATACGAGCAGTACTTC NA TRBV28 NA TRBJ2-7
CSASRDIGSYTDTQYF TGCAGTGCTAGCCGGGATATCGGATCCTACACAGATACGCAGTATTTT NA TRBV20-1 NA TRBJ2-3
CATTDGYNSPLHF TGTGCCACGACGGACGGTTATAATTCACCCCTCCACTTT many TRBV7-9 NA TRBJ1-6
CASSLSPLQELFF TGTGCCAGCAGCCTTAGCCCATTACAGGAACTGTTTTTT NA TRBV7-2 NA TRBJ1-4